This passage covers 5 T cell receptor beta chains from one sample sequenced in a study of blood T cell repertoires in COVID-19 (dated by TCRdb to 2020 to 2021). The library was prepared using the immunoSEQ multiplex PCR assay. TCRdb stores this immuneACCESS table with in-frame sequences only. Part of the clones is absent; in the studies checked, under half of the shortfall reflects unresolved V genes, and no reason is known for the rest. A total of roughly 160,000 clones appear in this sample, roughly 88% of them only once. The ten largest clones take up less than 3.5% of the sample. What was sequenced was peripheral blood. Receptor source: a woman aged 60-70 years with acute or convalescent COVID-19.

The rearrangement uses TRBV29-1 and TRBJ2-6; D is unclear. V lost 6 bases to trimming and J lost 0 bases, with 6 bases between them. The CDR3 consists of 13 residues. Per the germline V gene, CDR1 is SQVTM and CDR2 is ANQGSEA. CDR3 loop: CSVAISGANVLTF. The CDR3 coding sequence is TGCAGCGTGGCCATCTCTGGGGCCAACGTCCTGACTTTC. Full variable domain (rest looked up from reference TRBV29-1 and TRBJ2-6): SAVISQKPSRDICQRGTSLTIQCQVDSQVTMMFWYRQQPGQSLTLIATANQGSEATYESGFVIDKFPISRPNLTFSTLTVSNMSPEDSSIYLCSVAISGANVLTFGAGSRLTVL.

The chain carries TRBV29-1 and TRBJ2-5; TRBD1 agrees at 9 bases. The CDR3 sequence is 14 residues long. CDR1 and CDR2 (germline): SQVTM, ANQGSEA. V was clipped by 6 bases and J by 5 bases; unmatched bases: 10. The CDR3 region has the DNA TGCAGCGTGCGTCCCGGACAGGGGATGGAGACCCAGTACTTC. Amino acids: CSVRPGQGMETQYF.

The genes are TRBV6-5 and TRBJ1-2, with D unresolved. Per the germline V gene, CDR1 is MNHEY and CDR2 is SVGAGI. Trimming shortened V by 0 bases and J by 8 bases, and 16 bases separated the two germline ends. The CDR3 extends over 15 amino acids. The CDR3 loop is CASSYSTLAGGGYTF. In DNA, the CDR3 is TGTGCCAGCAGTTACTCGACCCTCGCGGGTGGCGGCTACACCTTC.

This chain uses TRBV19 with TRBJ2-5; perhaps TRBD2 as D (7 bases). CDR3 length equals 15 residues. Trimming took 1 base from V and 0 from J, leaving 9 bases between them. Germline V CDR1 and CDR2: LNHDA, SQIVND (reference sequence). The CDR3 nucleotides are TGTGCCAGTAGTATAGGGGGGGGCTACCAAGAGACCCAGTACTTC. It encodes CASSIGGGYQETQYF.

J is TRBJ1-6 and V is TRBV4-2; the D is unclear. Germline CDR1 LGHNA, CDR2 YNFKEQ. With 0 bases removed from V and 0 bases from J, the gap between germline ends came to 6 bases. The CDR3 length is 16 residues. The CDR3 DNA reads TGTGCCAGCAGCCAAGAAGGGAGCTCCTATAATTCACCCCTCCACTTT. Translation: CASSQEGSSYNSPLHF.